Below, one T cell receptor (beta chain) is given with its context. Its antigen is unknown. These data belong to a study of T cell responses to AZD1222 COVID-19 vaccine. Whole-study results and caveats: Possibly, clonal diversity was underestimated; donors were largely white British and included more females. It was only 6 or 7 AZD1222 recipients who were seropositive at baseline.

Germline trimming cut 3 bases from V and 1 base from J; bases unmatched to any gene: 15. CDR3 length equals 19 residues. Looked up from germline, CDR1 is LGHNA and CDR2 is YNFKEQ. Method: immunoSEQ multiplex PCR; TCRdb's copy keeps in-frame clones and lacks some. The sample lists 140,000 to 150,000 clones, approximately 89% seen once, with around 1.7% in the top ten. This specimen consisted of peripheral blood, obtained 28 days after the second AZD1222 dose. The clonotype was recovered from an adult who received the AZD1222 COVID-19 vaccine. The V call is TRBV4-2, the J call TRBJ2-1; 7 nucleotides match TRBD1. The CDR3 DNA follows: TGTGCCAGCAGCCAGGGTGGGGCCTCGTACAGGGGTTCCTACAATGAGCAGTTCTTC. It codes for CASSQGGASYRGSYNEQFF.